The rows below give T cell receptor beta chains drawn from one sample of a study of CD8+ T cells in alopecia areata. TCRdb's table, derived via immunoSEQ multiplex PCR, lists solely in-frame clones and lacks some. This sample has fewer than 250,000 clones, with more than 55% found just once. Specimen: CD4+ T cells sorted from blood, collected at week 4, from a patient treated with tofacitinib. These receptors originate from a human donor with alopecia areata. Each CDR3 is given with its conserved first and last residue. Each record gives: clone size, V gene, J gene, D gene, CDR3 protein, CDR3 DNA. A D gene is named only where the DNA matches it firmly. For some rows the clone size is stated as once, few or many, or as a class when expanded; others skip it.

size: NA; V: TRBV5-1; J: TRBJ1-2; D: TRBD1; CDR3: CASSLGQGGGYTF; DNA: TGCGCCAGCAGCCTCGGACAGGGGGGAGGCTACACCTTC
size: NA; V: TRBV4-3; J: TRBJ2-5; D: NA; CDR3: CASSPDTSFAETQYF; DNA: TGCGCCAGCAGCCCGGACACTTCCTTCGCGGAGACCCAGTACTTC
size: NA; V: TRBV5-6; J: TRBJ1-2; D: NA; CDR3: CASSFGDNYGYTF; DNA: TGTGCCAGCAGCTTCGGGGACAACTATGGCTACACCTTC
size: NA; V: TRBV9; J: TRBJ2-1; D: NA; CDR3: CASSSKSGQQYNEQFF; DNA: TGTGCCAGCAGCTCCAAATCGGGGCAGCAGTACAATGAGCAGTTCTTC
size: few; V: TRBV29-1; J: TRBJ1-5; D: NA; CDR3: CSVVEAGSNQPQHF; DNA: TGCAGCGTTGTGGAGGCCGGGAGCAATCAGCCCCAGCATTTT
size: NA; V: TRBV10-3; J: TRBJ2-4; D: NA; CDR3: CASSFDSKNIQYF; DNA: TGTGCCTCCAGTTTTGATTCCAAAAACATTCAGTACTTC
size: NA; V: TRBV7-8; J: TRBJ1-5; D: NA; CDR3: CASSLEAVNSNQPQHF; DNA: TGTGCCAGCAGCTTAGAGGCAGTCAATAGCAATCAGCCCCAGCATTTT
size: once; V: TRBV4-3; J: TRBJ2-3; D: TRBD1; CDR3: CASSLGTEGYTQYF; DNA: TGCGCCAGCAGCCTGGGGACAGAGGGATATACGCAGTATTTT
size: NA; V: TRBV29-1; J: TRBJ2-5; D: NA; CDR3: CSARGGETQYF; DNA: TGCAGCGCCCGAGGGGGTGAGACCCAGTACTTC
size: NA; V: TRBV5-4; J: TRBJ1-2; D: NA; CDR3: CASSQDPLLGGYTF; DNA: TGTGCCAGCAGCCAAGACCCACTACTGGGGGGCTACACCTTC
size: few; V: TRBV23-1; J: TRBJ2-4; D: NA; CDR3: CASATPLNPLAKNIQYF; DNA: TGCGCCAGCGCCACACCTTTAAACCCATTAGCCAAAAACATTCAGTACTTC
size: NA; V: TRBV2; J: TRBJ2-1; D: NA; CDR3: CASPANSYNEQFF; DNA: TGTGCCAGCCCGGCGAACTCCTACAATGAGCAGTTCTTC
size: NA; V: TRBV10-3; J: TRBJ2-7; D: TRBD1; CDR3: CAISETGGVHEQYF; DNA: TGTGCCATCAGTGAGACAGGGGGTGTCCACGAGCAGTACTTC
size: NA; V: TRBV7-2; J: TRBJ2-7; D: TRBD2; CDR3: CASSPAGTSGRMTF; DNA: TGTGCCAGCAGCCCCGCCGGGACTAGCGGGAGGATGACTTTT
size: few; V: TRBV29-1; J: TRBJ2-3; D: NA; CDR3: CSVEDRGLPGRTDTQYF; DNA: TGCAGCGTTGAAGATCGAGGTTTGCCAGGGCGGACAGATACGCAGTATTTT
size: once; V: TRBV6-5; J: TRBJ2-5; D: NA; CDR3: CASVRVVQETQYF; DNA: TGTGCCAGCGTACGAGTAGTTCAAGAGACCCAGTACTTC
size: NA; V: TRBV14; J: TRBJ2-1; D: NA; CDR3: CASSVRAEQFF; DNA: TGTGCCAGCAGCGTCCGGGCGGAGCAGTTCTTC
size: NA; V: TRBV19; J: TRBJ2-1; D: TRBD2; CDR3: CASRLATRNEQFF; DNA: TGTGCCAGCCGACTAGCGACCCGCAATGAGCAGTTCTTC
size: few; V: TRBV4-2; J: TRBJ2-1; D: TRBD2; CDR3: CASSPLAGGKNEQFF; DNA: TGTGCCAGCAGCCCCCTAGCGGGAGGGAAGAATGAGCAGTTCTTC
size: NA; V: TRBV29-1; J: TRBJ2-1; D: NA; CDR3: CSVEGARRGNEQFF; DNA: TGCAGCGTTGAAGGCGCACGGAGGGGCAATGAGCAGTTCTTC
size: few; V: TRBV4-1; J: TRBJ1-1; D: NA; CDR3: CASRPGQLTLNTEAFF; DNA: TGCGCCAGCAGGCCCGGACAGCTAACCTTGAACACTGAAGCTTTCTTT
size: NA; V: TRBV19; J: TRBJ2-5; D: TRBD1; CDR3: CASSQGAPETQYF; DNA: TGTGCCAGTAGTCAGGGGGCGCCGGAGACCCAGTACTTC
size: few; V: TRBV28; J: TRBJ2-1; D: TRBD1; CDR3: CASSSPSGDRVYEQFF; DNA: TGTGCCAGCAGTTCTCCTAGTGGGGACAGGGTCTATGAGCAGTTCTTC
size: NA; V: TRBV4-1; J: TRBJ1-1; D: NA; CDR3: CASSQVGGTEAFF; DNA: TGCGCCAGCAGCCAAGTCGGTGGCACTGAAGCTTTCTTT
size: NA; V: TRBV29-1; J: TRBJ1-1; D: NA; CDR3: CSVGEANTEAFF; DNA: TGCAGCGTTGGGGAGGCGAACACTGAAGCTTTCTTT
size: NA; V: TRBV27; J: TRBJ2-2; D: TRBD2; CDR3: CASSRLAGGTTGELFF; DNA: TGTGCCAGCAGTCGACTAGCGGGAGGCACCACCGGGGAGCTGTTTTTT
size: few; V: TRBV20-1; J: TRBJ2-5; D: NA; CDR3: CSARATTSQYF; DNA: TGCAGTGCTAGAGCCACTACCTCACAGTACTTC
size: NA; V: TRBV29-1; J: TRBJ2-3; D: TRBD2; CDR3: CSAQLASSSTDTQYF; DNA: TGCAGCGCCCAACTAGCGTCTTCGAGCACAGATACGCAGTATTTT
size: NA; V: TRBV5-1; J: TRBJ2-2; D: TRBD2; CDR3: CASSLVSTSAGELFF; DNA: TGCGCCAGCAGCTTGGTATCGACTAGCGCCGGGGAGCTGTTTTTT